A selection of T cell receptor beta chains follows, all from one sample in a study of Ad26.COV2.S vaccination and SARS-CoV-2 variants. The method was immunoSEQ multiplex PCR; TCRdb's version includes in-frame clones alone and lacks a portion of them. Among around 300,000 clones listed, almost 90% were seen once. The sequencing here drew on peripheral blood, taken in a trial of Ad26.COV2.S vaccine versus placebo. Receptor source: a person aged 18-65 years who received the Ad26.COV2.S COVID-19 vaccine or a placebo. The CDR3 runs from the conserved cysteine through the conserved F or W. The order of the fields is clone size, J gene, CDR3 length, D gene, V gene, CDR3 protein, CDR3 DNA. A D gene is named only where the DNA matches it firmly. Rows give clone size only sometimes, using once, few, many, or a class for an expanded clone.

clone size: NA
J gene: TRBJ1-1
CDR3 length: 14
D gene: NA
V gene: TRBV28
CDR3 protein: CASSFDSLNTEAFF
CDR3 DNA: TGTGCCAGCAGTTTTGACAGCCTGAACACTGAAGCTTTCTTT

clone size: once
J gene: TRBJ1-4
CDR3 length: 16
D gene: NA
V gene: TRBV6-5
CDR3 protein: CASSYSTLSANEKLFF
CDR3 DNA: TGTGCCAGCAGTTACTCGACTCTCTCCGCTAATGAAAAACTGTTTTTT

clone size: NA
J gene: TRBJ2-3
CDR3 length: 15
D gene: TRBD1
V gene: TRBV6-5
CDR3 protein: CASSFGTGSTDTQYF
CDR3 DNA: TGTGCCAGCAGTTTTGGGACAGGAAGCACAGATACGCAGTATTTT

clone size: NA
J gene: TRBJ2-1
CDR3 length: 15
D gene: NA
V gene: TRBV7-9
CDR3 protein: CASSLPIATYNEQFF
CDR3 DNA: TGTGCCAGCAGCTTGCCAATCGCCACCTACAATGAGCAGTTCTTC

clone size: NA
J gene: TRBJ2-2
CDR3 length: 15
D gene: NA
V gene: TRBV6-5
CDR3 protein: CASSWQGPNTGELFF
CDR3 DNA: TGTGCCAGCAGTTGGCAGGGCCCGAACACCGGGGAGCTGTTTTTT

clone size: NA
J gene: TRBJ2-3
CDR3 length: 16
D gene: TRBD2
V gene: TRBV4-3
CDR3 protein: CASSVAGTSGGRTQYF
CDR3 DNA: TGCGCCAGCAGCGTCGCCGGGACTAGCGGGGGACGCACGCAGTATTTT

clone size: NA
J gene: TRBJ1-2
CDR3 length: 14
D gene: NA
V gene: TRBV7-9
CDR3 protein: CASSADPFGYGYTF
CDR3 DNA: TGTGCCAGCAGCGCCGACCCCTTCGGCTATGGCTACACCTTC

clone size: once
J gene: TRBJ2-5
CDR3 length: 15
D gene: TRBD2
V gene: TRBV28
CDR3 protein: CASSFRLAGAETQYF
CDR3 DNA: TGTGCCAGCAGTTTTAGACTAGCGGGAGCTGAGACCCAGTACTTC

clone size: once
J gene: TRBJ2-2
CDR3 length: 19
D gene: TRBD2
V gene: TRBV18
CDR3 protein: CASSPPIGLRERGDGELFF
CDR3 DNA: TGTGCCAGCTCACCTCCCATCGGCCTGCGGGAGAGGGGAGACGGGGAGCTGTTTTTT

clone size: NA
J gene: TRBJ1-1
CDR3 length: 15
D gene: TRBD1
V gene: TRBV19
CDR3 protein: CASLLTGTANTEAFF
CDR3 DNA: TGTGCCAGTTTACTTACCGGGACAGCGAACACTGAAGCTTTCTTT

clone size: NA
J gene: TRBJ1-1
CDR3 length: 14
D gene: NA
V gene: TRBV5-1
CDR3 protein: CASSLEGVEAEAFF
CDR3 DNA: TGCGCCAGCAGCTTAGAGGGGGTTGAGGCTGAAGCTTTCTTT

clone size: once
J gene: TRBJ1-2
CDR3 length: 13
D gene: NA
V gene: TRBV11-2
CDR3 protein: CASPRPGGLGYTF
CDR3 DNA: TGTGCCTCTCCCCGGCCCGGGGGGCTTGGCTACACCTTC

clone size: NA
J gene: TRBJ2-7
CDR3 length: 14
D gene: TRBD2
V gene: TRBV27
CDR3 protein: CASSLTSGSYEQYF
CDR3 DNA: TGTGCCAGCAGTTTAACTAGCGGAAGCTACGAGCAGTACTTC

clone size: NA
J gene: TRBJ2-3
CDR3 length: 14
D gene: NA
V gene: TRBV6-6
CDR3 protein: CASSFPVSTDTQYF
CDR3 DNA: TGTGCCAGCAGTTTCCCTGTGAGCACAGATACGCAGTATTTT

clone size: NA
J gene: TRBJ1-3
CDR3 length: 17
D gene: NA
V gene: TRBV13
CDR3 protein: CASKTYTGRFSGNTIYF
CDR3 DNA: TGTGCCAGCAAAACCTATACGGGACGGTTCTCTGGAAACACCATATATTTT

clone size: NA
J gene: TRBJ1-1
CDR3 length: 15
D gene: NA
V gene: TRBV19
CDR3 protein: CASMVGDLMNTEAFF
CDR3 DNA: TGTGCCAGTATGGTTGGGGACCTCATGAACACTGAAGCTTTCTTT

clone size: NA
J gene: TRBJ2-3
CDR3 length: 17
D gene: TRBD2
V gene: TRBV7-9
CDR3 protein: CASSLIGREERTDTQYF
CDR3 DNA: TGTGCCAGCAGCTTAATAGGGCGGGAGGAAAGGACAGATACGCAGTATTTT

clone size: once
J gene: TRBJ2-3
CDR3 length: 16
D gene: TRBD2
V gene: TRBV10-3
CDR3 protein: CAISESTGGRADTQYF
CDR3 DNA: TGTGCCATCAGTGAGTCTACGGGGGGGAGGGCAGATACGCAGTATTTT

clone size: NA
J gene: TRBJ2-1
CDR3 length: 14
D gene: NA
V gene: TRBV29-1
CDR3 protein: CSVSPDGAYNEQFF
CDR3 DNA: TGCAGCGTTTCCCCAGACGGAGCATACAATGAGCAGTTCTTC

clone size: NA
J gene: TRBJ2-3
CDR3 length: 12
D gene: NA
V gene: TRBV11-3
CDR3 protein: CASSAGVDTQYF
CDR3 DNA: TGTGCCAGCAGCGCAGGGGTGGATACGCAGTATTTT

clone size: NA
J gene: TRBJ1-1
CDR3 length: 14
D gene: NA
V gene: TRBV9
CDR3 protein: CASSVGFEGPEAFF
CDR3 DNA: TGTGCCAGCAGCGTAGGGTTCGAGGGGCCTGAAGCTTTCTTT

clone size: NA
J gene: TRBJ1-1
CDR3 length: 14
D gene: NA
V gene: TRBV5-1
CDR3 protein: CASSLSGPQGEAFF
CDR3 DNA: TGCGCCAGCAGCTTATCAGGGCCTCAGGGTGAAGCTTTCTTT

clone size: NA
J gene: TRBJ2-7
CDR3 length: 11
D gene: NA
V gene: TRBV18
CDR3 protein: CASSPNYEQYF
CDR3 DNA: TGTGCCAGCTCGCCTAACTACGAGCAGTACTTC

clone size: NA
J gene: TRBJ2-3
CDR3 length: 22
D gene: NA
V gene: TRBV9
CDR3 protein: CASSVAGGRSRAWAKFTDTQYF
CDR3 DNA: TGTGCCAGCAGCGTAGCGGGGGGCCGGTCCCGGGCATGGGCTAAGTTCACAGATACGCAGTATTTT

clone size: once
J gene: TRBJ1-1
CDR3 length: 16
D gene: NA
V gene: TRBV12-5
CDR3 protein: CASGLVLGGRNTEAFF
CDR3 DNA: TGTGCTAGTGGTTTGGTACTGGGCGGTCGGAACACTGAAGCTTTCTTT

clone size: NA
J gene: TRBJ1-4
CDR3 length: 15
D gene: NA
V gene: TRBV6-5
CDR3 protein: CASSSERAGNEKLFF
CDR3 DNA: TGTGCCAGCAGTTCCGAACGGGCGGGGAATGAAAAACTGTTTTTT

clone size: once
J gene: TRBJ1-1
CDR3 length: 18
D gene: TRBD1
V gene: TRBV4-2
CDR3 protein: CASSQDRGIAQGGTEAFF
CDR3 DNA: TGTGCCAGCAGCCAAGATAGGGGAATAGCCCAGGGGGGCACTGAAGCTTTCTTT

clone size: NA
J gene: TRBJ2-7
CDR3 length: 16
D gene: NA
V gene: TRBV19
CDR3 protein: CASSMSRGAWVSEQYF
CDR3 DNA: TGTGCCAGTAGTATGAGCCGGGGGGCCTGGGTCTCCGAGCAGTACTTC

clone size: NA
J gene: TRBJ1-6
CDR3 length: 17
D gene: TRBD1
V gene: TRBV9
CDR3 protein: CASSDTGTGPSVGPLHF
CDR3 DNA: TGTGCCAGCAGCGACACCGGGACAGGCCCGAGCGTGGGACCCCTCCACTTT

clone size: NA
J gene: TRBJ1-1
CDR3 length: 14
D gene: TRBD1
V gene: TRBV29-1
CDR3 protein: CSFRTGGWNTEAFF
CDR3 DNA: TGCAGCTTCCGGACAGGGGGGTGGAACACTGAAGCTTTCTTT

clone size: NA
J gene: TRBJ2-1
CDR3 length: 11
D gene: NA
V gene: TRBV6-5
CDR3 protein: CAIAQGNEQFF
CDR3 DNA: TGTGCCATCGCTCAGGGAAATGAGCAGTTCTTC

clone size: NA
J gene: TRBJ1-2
CDR3 length: 18
D gene: NA
V gene: TRBV27
CDR3 protein: CASSRNSASSSLIYGYTF
CDR3 DNA: TGTGCCAGCAGTCGAAACAGTGCTTCATCCTCGTTGATATATGGCTACACCTTC

clone size: NA
J gene: TRBJ1-5
CDR3 length: 14
D gene: NA
V gene: TRBV9
CDR3 protein: CASSEEGHNQPQHF
CDR3 DNA: TGTGCCAGCAGCGAGGAGGGGCACAATCAGCCCCAGCATTTT

clone size: NA
J gene: TRBJ2-5
CDR3 length: 14
D gene: NA
V gene: TRBV9
CDR3 protein: CASSAGLPPVAQYF
CDR3 DNA: TGTGCCAGCAGCGCCGGACTGCCCCCTGTGGCCCAGTACTTC

clone size: NA
J gene: TRBJ2-3
CDR3 length: 16
D gene: TRBD2
V gene: TRBV2
CDR3 protein: CASTKTGGGYTDTQYF
CDR3 DNA: TGTGCCAGCACCAAAACGGGCGGGGGGTACACAGATACGCAGTATTTT

clone size: NA
J gene: TRBJ2-7
CDR3 length: 20
D gene: TRBD1
V gene: TRBV18
CDR3 protein: CASSPNYFTGKTGMWHEQYF
CDR3 DNA: TGTGCCAGCTCACCAAACTATTTTACCGGGAAGACAGGGATGTGGCACGAGCAGTACTTC

clone size: NA
J gene: TRBJ1-2
CDR3 length: 16
D gene: TRBD1
V gene: TRBV6-5
CDR3 protein: CASSYSGTGRVYGYTF
CDR3 DNA: TGTGCCAGCAGTTACTCCGGGACAGGGCGAGTCTATGGCTACACCTTC

clone size: NA
J gene: TRBJ2-1
CDR3 length: 16
D gene: TRBD2
V gene: TRBV6-1
CDR3 protein: CASSVGLAGEWSEQFF
CDR3 DNA: TGTGCCAGCAGTGTCGGACTAGCGGGAGAGTGGAGTGAGCAGTTCTTC

clone size: NA
J gene: TRBJ1-5
CDR3 length: 14
D gene: NA
V gene: TRBV6-5
CDR3 protein: CASSSDTVNQPQHF
CDR3 DNA: TGTGCCAGCAGCTCCGACACGGTAAATCAGCCCCAGCATTTT

clone size: once
J gene: TRBJ1-5
CDR3 length: 14
D gene: NA
V gene: TRBV24-1
CDR3 protein: CATSEGGGNQPQHF
CDR3 DNA: TGTGCCACCAGTGAGGGGGGGGGCAATCAGCCCCAGCATTTT

clone size: NA
J gene: TRBJ2-3
CDR3 length: 14
D gene: TRBD1
V gene: TRBV18
CDR3 protein: CASSQGTGPDTQYF
CDR3 DNA: TGTGCCAGCTCACAGGGGACAGGGCCGGATACGCAGTATTTT

clone size: NA
J gene: TRBJ2-1
CDR3 length: 17
D gene: NA
V gene: TRBV4-2
CDR3 protein: CASSPLGSGELYNEQFF
CDR3 DNA: TGTGCCAGCAGCCCCCTGGGAAGCGGTGAACTCTACAATGAGCAGTTCTTC

clone size: NA
J gene: TRBJ2-1
CDR3 length: 12
D gene: NA
V gene: TRBV5-1
CDR3 protein: CASSSPRGEQFF
CDR3 DNA: TGCGCCAGCAGCTCCCCCCGGGGGGAGCAGTTCTTC

clone size: NA
J gene: TRBJ1-6
CDR3 length: 14
D gene: NA
V gene: TRBV7-2
CDR3 protein: CASSRGLPNSPLHF
CDR3 DNA: TGTGCCAGCAGCAGAGGGTTGCCCAATTCACCCCTCCACTTT

clone size: few
J gene: TRBJ2-2
CDR3 length: 14
D gene: NA
V gene: TRBV27
CDR3 protein: CASSLSHSYGELFF
CDR3 DNA: TGTGCCAGCAGTTTATCCCACAGTTACGGGGAGCTGTTTTTT

clone size: NA
J gene: TRBJ1-3
CDR3 length: 11
D gene: NA
V gene: TRBV10-3
CDR3 protein: CAIRGGNTIYF
CDR3 DNA: TGTGCCATCAGGGGAGGAAACACCATATATTTT

clone size: NA
J gene: TRBJ1-3
CDR3 length: 14
D gene: NA
V gene: TRBV6-2/TRBV6-3
CDR3 protein: CASSYSGGANTIYF
CDR3 DNA: TGTGCCAGCAGTTACTCCGGGGGAGCGAACACCATATATTTT